This T cell receptor beta chain was sequenced during a study of T cell repertoires in cytomegalovirus infection. Study summary: Public signatures in TCR beta pointed to CMV infection and matching HLA type.

V lost 2 bases to trimming and J lost 0 bases, with 14 bases between them. This CDR3 is built from 17 residues. Germline lookup yields CDR1 SGHVS and CDR2 FNYEAQ. Study-wide results and caveats: Individuals carrying CMV plus the relevant HLA were identified by cumulative frequency of public TCR beta families. HLA-C-restricted CMV-specific TCR beta clonotypes were dominant in the ex vivo response.

Via MiXCR, TCRdb re-called the reads, giving one row per CDR3 protein. Among 230,000 or so distinct CDR3 sequences listed, 38% were seen once. In its sample, this clonotype was seen many times. Its antigen is currently unknown. The source is a human donor in good health (CMV status not recorded). Some clones in this sample may be carry-over from other donors' samples. The V call is TRBV7-6, the J call TRBJ2-1, with D tentatively TRBD1 (6 bases). This sample comprised CD8+ T cells from cultured PBMCs, obtained from culture after CMV antigen stimulation. CDR3 amino acids: CASSLPPTGSSYNEQFF. CDR3 bases: TGTGCCAGCAGCTTACCACCCACAGGGAGCTCCTACAATGAGCAGTTCTTC.